The 25 T cell receptor beta chains below all came from one sample that was sequenced in a study of T-cell reconstitution after alpha-beta-depleted transplantation in children. Construction of the TCRbeta library involved unique molecular identifiers. TCRdb reprocessed the PCR reads via MiXCR and lists one record per CDR3 protein. In the table there are fewer than 550,000 distinct CDR3 sequences, more than 9.5% of which are singletons. Specimen: PBMCs, mostly from graft donor cells, collected 180 days after TCRalphabeta/CD19-depleted stem cell transplant. Receptors were obtained from a female patient between 2 and 15 years old who had a stem cell transplant for aplastic anemia, so the T cells may come from the graft donor.

This chain links TRBV7-9 with TRBJ2-1; D is undetermined. Germline V gives CDR1 SEHNR, CDR2 FQNEAQ (reference sequence). This CDR3 is built from 15 residues. V shed 5 bases and J shed 3 bases, with 14 bases lying between them. The CDR3 DNA is TGTGCCAGCAGCGACGACAAGGTCTTCTACAATGAGCAGTTCTTC. This codes for CASSDDKVFYNEQFF. Together with reference TRBV7-9 and TRBJ2-1, the CDR3 gives the full variable domain: DTGVSQNPRHKITKRGQNVTFRCDPISEHNRLYWYRQTLGQGPEFLTYFQNEAQLEKSRLLSDRFSAERPKGSFSTLEIQRTEQGDSAMYLCASSDDKVFYNEQFFGPGTRLTVL.

The table lists this clonotype with a few counts. The chain employs TRBV29-1 and TRBJ2-5; D is unclear. Between the trimmed V and J ends, which lost 6 bases and 5 bases, there was a span of 16 bases. The V gene's germline CDR1 is SQVTM and CDR2 ANQGSEA. This CDR3 spans 13 amino acids. The CDR3 coding sequence is TGCAGCGTGGGCGGTGCGGCAGGCGAGACCCAGTACTTC. Protein product: CSVGGAAGETQYF. Drawing the rest from reference TRBV29-1 and TRBJ2-5, the complete variable domain is SAVISQKPSRDICQRGTSLTIQCQVDSQVTMMFWYRQQPGQSLTLIATANQGSEATYESGFVIDKFPISRPNLTFSTLTVSNMSPEDSSIYLCSVGGAAGETQYFGPGTRLLVL.

Only a few counts were recorded for this clonotype. This chain uses TRBV20-1 with TRBJ2-1; 9 nucleotides agree with TRBD2. The junction had 6 bases not matched to a gene; V was cut back by 5 bases and J by 7 bases. Germline CDR1 and CDR2: DFQATT and SNEGSKA (reference sequence). The CDR3 covers 13 residues. The CDR3 loop reads CSAGGRAGNEQFF. The CDR3 bases are TGCAGTGCTGGCGGGAGGGCCGGTAATGAGCAGTTCTTC.

This clonotype was detected many times. The chain is built from TRBV29-1 and TRBJ2-3, with a possible D match to TRBD2 (6 bases). The germline V gene has CDR1 SQVTM and CDR2 ANQGSEA. This CDR3 comprises 15 residues. Trimming took 6 bases from V and 6 from J, leaving 22 bases between them. This chain's CDR3 is CSVTPPPGGADTQYF. CDR3 DNA sequence: TGCAGCGTCACCCCACCTCCCGGGGGAGCGGATACGCAGTATTTT.

The table lists this clonotype with many counts. The CDR3, as DNA: TGCGCCAGCAGCTCCATACCTACAGGGAGGGAGACCCAGTACTTC. Its protein is CASSSIPTGRETQYF. V usage is TRBV5-1 and J usage is TRBJ2-5; D is perhaps TRBD1 or TRBD2 (6 bases each). The CDR3 has 15 amino acids. Germline CDR1 reads SGHRS; CDR2 reads YFSETQ. Trimming left V 3 bases short and J 5 bases short, with 17 bases between.

The chain recombines TRBV6-2 or TRBV6-3 with TRBJ2-1; D is ambiguous. Trimming shortened V by 1 base and J by 0 bases, and 10 bases separated the two germline ends. The CDR3 is made up of 16 amino acids. Germline V gives CDR1 MNHEY, CDR2 SVGEGT. The CDR3 coding sequence is TGTGCCAGCAGTTACTGGTGGTCGGGCTCCTACAATGAGCAGTTCTTC. Residues: CASSYWWSGSYNEQFF.

The sample holds a few counts of this clonotype. This chain uses TRBV5-1 with TRBJ2-7, with 8 bases matching TRBD1. There are 16 residues in the CDR3. Germline CDR1 reads SGHRS; CDR2 reads YFSETQ. The J segment lost 1 base and the V segment lost 4 bases, leaving 10 bases of the junction unmatched. The CDR3 is CASSPRGTGRSYEQYF. The CDR3, as DNA: TGCGCCAGCAGCCCCCGGGGGACAGGCCGATCCTACGAGCAGTACTTC.

This clonotype was seen a handful of times. The chain combines TRBV7-6 with TRBJ1-3; TRBD1 matches 7 bases. V lost 2 bases to trimming and J lost 4 bases; unmatched junction nucleotides: 8. The CDR3 contains 16 residues. CDR1 and CDR2 from the germline V gene are SGHVS and FNYEAQ. The CDR3 DNA reads TGTGCCAGCAGCTTAACAACGAGACAGGGAGGAAACACCATATATTTT. It codes for CASSLTTRQGGNTIYF.

This clonotype was counted a few times. The chain joins TRBV4-2 to TRBJ2-7, with D perhaps matching TRBD1 (6 bases). Germline V gene data show CDR1 as LGHNA and CDR2 as YNFKEQ. V dropped 5 bases and J dropped 2 bases, with 16 bases sitting between them. This CDR3 comprises 15 residues. This CDR3 is CASSTGLPRTYEQYV. CDR3 bases: TGTGCCAGCAGCACAGGGCTCCCCCGAACCTACGAGCAGTACGTC.

V usage is TRBV15 and J usage is TRBJ2-3; 8 nucleotides align to TRBD2. The germline V gene encodes CDR1 LNHNV and CDR2 YYDKDF (reference sequence). The CDR3 extends over 14 amino acids. V lost 8 bases to trimming and J lost 1 base; unmatched junction nucleotides: 5. The DNA for the CDR3 is TGTGCCACCCGACCGGGGGGGGGCACAGATACGCAGTATTTT. Protein sequence: CATRPGGGTDTQYF.

This clonotype showed up just a few times. The DNA of the CDR3 is TGCAGTGCTTACGGTGGATTTAGCACAGATACGCAGTATTTT. Protein: CSAYGGFSTDTQYF. The rearrangement uses TRBV20-1 and TRBJ2-3; D gene uncertain. The CDR3 extends over 14 amino acids. V gave up 5 bases and J gave up 0 bases, with 12 bases separating them. Germline V gene data show CDR1 as DFQATT and CDR2 as SNEGSKA (reference sequence).

This clonotype has at least ten counts. The chain recombines TRBV7-2 with TRBJ1-4, with 8 positions matching TRBD1. The CDR3 sequence is 15 residues long. Germline lookup yields CDR1 SGHTA and CDR2 FQGNSA. V dropped 0 bases and J dropped 6; count of bases not matched to a gene: 3. In DNA, the CDR3 is TGTGCCAGCAGCTTAGCCGGGACAGGTCATGAAAAACTGTTTTTT. Protein: CASSLAGTGHEKLFF.

The genes are TRBV7-6 and TRBJ2-3; no definite D call. Germline CDR1 is SGHVS and CDR2 is FNYEAQ. The CDR3 has 17 residues. Between the trimmed V and J ends, which lost 1 base and 0 bases, there was a span of 14 bases. This CDR3 reads CASSLVVAEYSTDTQYF. DNA for the CDR3: TGTGCCAGCAGCTTAGTAGTAGCAGAATATAGCACAGATACGCAGTATTTT.

The rearrangement uses TRBV18 and TRBJ1-1, with a tentative D call TRBD1 (5 bases). The CDR3 runs 12 residues. Germline CDR1 KGHSH, CDR2 LQKENI. V lost 2 bases to trimming and J lost 7 bases, with 8 bases between them. The CDR3: CASSPFQGEAFF. For the CDR3, the DNA is TGTGCCAGCTCACCATTTCAGGGTGAAGCTTTCTTT.

This clonotype was picked up a small number of times. The V call is TRBV28, the J call TRBJ2-5, with 11 bases aligning to TRBD2. The CDR3 totals 15 residues. After removal of 3 bases from V and 3 bases from J, the junction contained 3 bases not matched to a gene. Looked up from germline, CDR1 is MDHEN and CDR2 is SYDVKM. CDR3 DNA sequence: TGTGCCAGCAGTTTTGTACTAGCGGGAGAAGAGACCCAGTACTTC. Translation gives CASSFVLAGEETQYF.

This clonotype was counted between two and nine times. This rearrangement joins TRBV21-1 to TRBJ2-7; TRBD2 is the table's D call, not checked against the DNA. TRBV21-1 is designated a pseudogene. The CDR3 runs 16 residues. This CDR3 reads CASRAGGGRGGYEQYV. For the CDR3, the DNA is TGTGCCAGCAGAGCCGGCGGCGGGAGAGGTGGGTACGAGCAGTACGTC.

In this sample, this clonotype turned up a few times. V is TRBV9 and J is TRBJ2-1, with 7 bases that match TRBD2. This CDR3 has 15 residues. Germline CDR1 reads SGDLS; CDR2 reads YYNGEE. V shed 0 bases and J 5 bases; nucleotides not matched to a gene: 5. CDR3: CASSVGGTINNEQFF. The CDR3, as DNA: TGTGCCAGCAGCGTAGGTGGGACTATCAACAATGAGCAGTTCTTC.

This clonotype was recorded at least ten times. The chain recombines TRBV5-4 with TRBJ2-2, with D maybe TRBD2 (6 bases). Germline CDR1 SGHNT, CDR2 YYREEE (reference sequence). The CDR3 contains 16 residues. V lost 0 bases, J lost 1 base, and 10 bases lay in between. The CDR3 nucleotides are TGTGCCAGCAGCTTGGCCGCGGGGCGGAACACCGGGGAGCTGTTTTTT. Its protein is CASSLAAGRNTGELFF.

This clonotype was picked up a small number of times. The gene calls are TRBV27 and TRBJ1-4, with D hard to call. V dropped 6 bases and J dropped 2 bases, with 7 bases sitting between them. CDR1 and CDR2 from the germline V gene are MNHEY and SMNVEV (reference sequence). The CDR3 length is 13 residues. The CDR3 is CASRLTTNEKLFF. The CDR3 nucleotides are TGTGCCAGCAGATTAACTACTAATGAAAAACTGTTTTTT.

This chain uses TRBV5-1 with TRBJ2-2; TRBD2 matches at 8 bases. The CDR3 consists of 19 residues. The trim removed 4 bases at V and 6 bases at J, leaving 20 bases unmatched. In germline, CDR1 is SGHRS, CDR2 YFSETQ. The chain's CDR3 is CASSPGGFAGGPVAGELFF. The CDR3 nucleotides are TGCGCCAGCAGCCCCGGGGGGTTCGCGGGAGGACCTGTTGCCGGGGAGCTGTTTTTT.

Ten or more counts support this clonotype. The V and J genes are TRBV7-3 and TRBJ1-5; TRBD1 might be the D (6 bases). V was pared by 5 bases and J by 0 bases, with 14 bases between. The CDR3 extends over 16 amino acids. Germline CDR1 is SGHTA and CDR2 is FQGTGA. This CDR3 is CASSRGTTSSNQPQHF. The CDR3 DNA reads TGTGCCAGCAGCCGGGGGACAACGAGTAGCAATCAGCCCCAGCATTTT.

This clonotype was recorded many times. The chain joins TRBV5-5 to TRBJ2-5, with D possibly TRBD1 on 6 matching bases. Trimming pared 3 bases from V and 2 bases from J, leaving 14 bases between. This CDR3 is 15 amino acids long. CDR1 and CDR2 (germline): SGHKS, YYEKEE (reference sequence). CDR3 protein: CASSSGQTRQETQYF. The CDR3 nucleotides read TGTGCCAGCAGCTCCGGACAGACCAGGCAAGAGACCCAGTACTTC.

This chain joins TRBV4-3 and TRBJ2-7; tentative D call: TRBD2 (6 bases). Germline-derived CDR1 and CDR2 are LGHNA and YSLEER. This CDR3 has 13 amino acids. V was cut by 0 bases and J by 6 bases, with 9 bases left in between. The CDR3: CASSQDWGLEQYV. The DNA for the CDR3 is TGCGCCAGCAGCCAAGATTGGGGACTCGAGCAGTACGTC.

In this sample, this clonotype turned up many times. The chain couples TRBV7-2 to TRBJ1-4, with 7 bases that match TRBD1. Germline lookup yields CDR1 SGHTA and CDR2 FQGNSA. This CDR3 contains 15 residues. V dropped 1 base and J dropped 3; count of bases not matched to a gene: 2. CDR3 bases: TGTGCCAGCAGCTTAGGGGGACAGTCTAATGAAAAACTGTTTTTT. Translated, it gives CASSLGGQSNEKLFF.

This clonotype has a handful of counts. V is TRBV5-1 and J is TRBJ1-2, with TRBD1 as a possible D gene (5 bases). Germline loops: CDR1 SGHRS, CDR2 YFSETQ. With 1 base removed from V and 2 bases from J, the gap between germline ends came to 12 bases. The CDR3 covers 15 residues. CDR3 residues: CASSLWRDQNYGYTF. The CDR3 bases are TGCGCCAGCAGCTTGTGGAGGGACCAGAACTATGGCTACACCTTC.